The rows below give T cell receptor beta chains drawn from one sample of a study of beta chain features in type 1 diabetes. Here immunoSEQ multiplex PCR was the method, and the copy in TCRdb shows in-frame clones only, minus some. The profile shows under 400,000 clones, around 12% of them singletons. Sequencing was done on a sample of naive CD4+ T cells from blood. The origin of the receptors is a young woman with type 1 diabetes. Both conserved end residues are part of each CDR3. D genes are given only for firm matches. Size values are once, few and many counts, or a class for expanded clones, and some rows have none.

TRBJ1-5	TRBD1	TRBV7-9	-	TGTGCCAGCACCCAGGGGGCGGCTAGCAATCAGCCCCAGCATTTT	CASTQGAASNQPQHF
TRBJ1-5	TRBD1	TRBV7-8	-	TGTGCCAGCAGCCCCAGGGACAGGGGGAATCAGCCCCAGCATTTT	CASSPRDRGNQPQHF
TRBJ2-7	-	TRBV7-6	-	TGTGCCAGCAGCGAGAGCCTCCGGGGCGAGCAGTACTTC	CASSESLRGEQYF
TRBJ2-7	TRBD1	TRBV5-1	-	TGCGCCAGCAGCTCCGGGACAGGGATCTACGAGCAGTACTTC	CASSSGTGIYEQYF
TRBJ2-3	TRBD2	TRBV10-1	-	TGCGCCAGCAGTGAGTCGGGGGGGACAGATACGCAGTATTTT	CASSESGGTDTQYF
TRBJ2-1	-	TRBV5-4	few	TGTGCCAGCAGCTCAGGAGGGTCCTACAATGAGCAGTTCTTC	CASSSGGSYNEQFF
TRBJ2-1	-	TRBV7-9	-	TGTGCCAGCAGCAAGAGGACTGCCTACAATGAGCAGTTCTTC	CASSKRTAYNEQFF
TRBJ1-1	-	TRBV2	few	TGTGCCAGCAGTGAAGACAGTAACACTGAAGCTTTCTTT	CASSEDSNTEAFF
TRBJ2-1	TRBD2	TRBV11-2	few	TGTGCCAGCAGCCCACGGGGGGGCTATGAGCAGTTCTTC	CASSPRGGYEQFF
TRBJ2-1	TRBD2	TRBV30	-	TGTGCCTCAGGACTAGTTCCTAATGAGCAGTTCTTC	CASGLVPNEQFF
TRBJ2-3	-	TRBV30	few	TGTGCCTGGAGTGCGGCAGGGGGCACAGATACGCAGTATTTT	CAWSAAGGTDTQYF
TRBJ2-3	-	TRBV7-9	-	TGTGCCAGCAGACAGCAACGCACAGATACGCAGTATTTT	CASRQQRTDTQYF
TRBJ2-1	TRBD2	TRBV30	few	TGTGCCTGGAGTGGACTAGCGGGGTACAATGAGCAGTTCTTC	CAWSGLAGYNEQFF
TRBJ2-1	TRBD2	TRBV15	few	TGTGCCACCAGCAGAGATCGAAATAGCGGGAGCCATGAGCAGTTCTTC	CATSRDRNSGSHEQFF
TRBJ2-7	-	TRBV18	-	TGTGCCAGCTCACCACCGGCAGGGCCCTACGAGCAGTACTTC	CASSPPAGPYEQYF
TRBJ2-1	-	TRBV5-1	few	TGCGCCAGCAGCTTGGGGTGGGAGGCGTACAATGAGCAGTTCTTC	CASSLGWEAYNEQFF
TRBJ1-6	TRBD1	TRBV5-4	few	TGTGCCAGCAGCTGGAGCATTGGACAGGGTAAACGGCCCCTCCACTTT	CASSWSIGQGKRPLHF
TRBJ2-3	TRBD2	TRBV19	-	TGTGCCAGTAGTATTCCTGCGGGGGGCATGGATACGCAGTATTTT	CASSIPAGGMDTQYF
TRBJ1-6	-	TRBV7-9	-	TGTGCCAGCAGCTTATGGAGTTCACCCCTCCACTTT	CASSLWSSPLHF
TRBJ2-1	TRBD2	TRBV11-2	-	TGTGCCAGCAGGCCCCCGGGACTAGGAGGCTCCTACAATGAGCAGTTCTTC	CASRPPGLGGSYNEQFF
TRBJ2-3	TRBD2	TRBV7-9	-	TGTGCCAGCAGCCCCCTGGCGCGGGGGGGCCGAGATACGCAGTATTTT	CASSPLARGGRDTQYF
TRBJ1-6	-	TRBV7-8	-	TGTGCCAGCAGCTTAGTTGACATAAATTCACCCCTCCACTTT	CASSLVDINSPLHF
TRBJ1-2	-	TRBV7-9	-	TGTGCCAGCAGCGTCGGACAGTATGGCTACACCTTC	CASSVGQYGYTF
TRBJ1-2	TRBD1	TRBV13	few	TGTGCCAGCAGCCACACAGGGGCCTATGGCTACACCTTC	CASSHTGAYGYTF
TRBJ1-2	TRBD1	TRBV9	-	TGTGCCAGCAGCGCACAGGGGTCCTATGGCTACACCTTC	CASSAQGSYGYTF
TRBJ1-2	TRBD1	TRBV7-2	-	TGTGCCAGCAGCCAGTCAGGGGGCGGGTATGGCTACACCTTC	CASSQSGGGYGYTF
TRBJ1-2	-	TRBV7-2	-	TGTGCCAGCAGCCGGGGACTCGGGTATGGCTACACCTTC	CASSRGLGYGYTF
TRBJ1-2	-	TRBV11-2	-	TGTGCCAGCAGCTTAGACCAGGACTATGGCTACACCTTC	CASSLDQDYGYTF
TRBJ2-5	TRBD2	TRBV5-4	-	TGTGCCAGCAGACCTAGCGGGGGGGCCTTAGAGACCCAGTACTTC	CASRPSGGALETQYF
TRBJ2-3	TRBD2	TRBV4-3	-	TGCGCCAGCAGCCAAGTTGAACTAGCGGGAGTGGCAGATACGCAGTATTTT	CASSQVELAGVADTQYF
TRBJ1-1	-	TRBV7-9	-	TGTGCCAGCACCGAAGAGGGAAACACTGAAGCTTTCTTT	CASTEEGNTEAFF
TRBJ1-2	-	TRBV18	few	TGTGCCAGCTCACCACCTTCAATAAGGGGAAACACCTTC	CASSPPSIRGNTF
TRBJ1-2	TRBD1	TRBV7-2	-	TGTGCCAGCAGCTTAAAGGGGGCCAACTATGGCTACACCTTC	CASSLKGANYGYTF
TRBJ1-1	TRBD1	TRBV18	few	TGTGCCAGCTCACCGGACAGGGCTGAAGCTTTCTTT	CASSPDRAEAFF
TRBJ1-5	-	TRBV19	few	TGTGCCAGTAGTATTGGGAGTGGGCGCGGGGTGAGTCAGCCCCAGCATTTT	CASSIGSGRGVSQPQHF
TRBJ1-4	-	TRBV7-8	-	TGTGCCAGCAGCCACCCCAGGGGTGAAAAACTGTTTTTT	CASSHPRGEKLFF
TRBJ2-5	TRBD2	TRBV5-6	-	TGTGCCAGCAGCCCCGGGGGGGTAGAGACCCAGTACTTC	CASSPGGVETQYF